This entry describes one TCR beta chain. The data derive from a study of cytomegalovirus exposure and HLA in healthy donors. Generated by immunoSEQ multiplex PCR, the TCRdb table keeps only in-frame clones and is missing some. This sample carries 150,000 to 200,000 clones, 84% of them seen once, and the ten largest clones take around 9.6%. It was the approximately 130-subject validation cohort, separate from the roughly 700-subject first cohort, to which the donors belonged. The germline CDR1 and CDR2 sequences are SGHRS and YFSETQ. Trimming shortened V by 2 bases and J by 3 bases, and 12 bases separated the two germline ends. This CDR3 has 15 amino acids.

Sequenced input: PBMCs. The clonotype was recovered from a man aged 30 to 39 in good health and CMV-seropositive. The chain combines TRBV5-1 with TRBJ2-1; possible D gene TRBD2, 6 bases. CDR3 sequence reads: CASSFERADYNEQFF. The CDR3 region has the DNA TGCGCCAGCAGCTTCGAGCGGGCCGACTACAATGAGCAGTTCTTC.